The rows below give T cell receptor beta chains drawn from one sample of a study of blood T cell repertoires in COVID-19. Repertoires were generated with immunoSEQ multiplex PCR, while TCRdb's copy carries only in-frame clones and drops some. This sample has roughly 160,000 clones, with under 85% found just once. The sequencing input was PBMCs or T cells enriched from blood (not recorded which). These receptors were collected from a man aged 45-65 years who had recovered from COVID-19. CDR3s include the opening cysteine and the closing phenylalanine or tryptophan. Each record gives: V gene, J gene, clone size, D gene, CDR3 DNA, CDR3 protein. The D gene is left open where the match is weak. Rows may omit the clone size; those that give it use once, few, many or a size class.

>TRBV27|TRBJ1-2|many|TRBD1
TGTGCCAGCAGTCTACAGAGAGACAGGGGGTTATATGCTGGCTACACCTTC
CASSLQRDRGLYAGYTF
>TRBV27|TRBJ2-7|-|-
TGTGCCAGCAGTCCTCGGGGCTCCTACGAGCAGTACTTC
CASSPRGSYEQYF
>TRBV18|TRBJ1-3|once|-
TGTGCCAGCTCACCGGGAGCAGGAAACACCATATATTTT
CASSPGAGNTIYF
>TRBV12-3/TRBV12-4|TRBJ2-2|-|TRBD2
TGTGCCAGCAGCGGGGGGGCCGGCGGGGAGCTGTTTTTT
CASSGGAGGELFF
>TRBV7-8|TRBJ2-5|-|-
TGTGCCAGCAGCTTAAACGCCAGACAAGAGACCCAGTACTTC
CASSLNARQETQYF
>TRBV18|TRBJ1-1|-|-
TGTGCCAGCTCGCGCGACGTGGGAGGGAACACTGAAGCTTTCTTT
CASSRDVGGNTEAFF
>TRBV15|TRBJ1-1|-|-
TGTGCCTCGTCGGGTCAGAGATATCAAGCTTTCTTT
CASSGQRYQAFF
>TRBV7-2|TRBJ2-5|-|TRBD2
TGTGCCAGCAGCCGCCAAGGCACTGAACTAGCGGGGAGCGAGACCCAGTACTTC
CASSRQGTELAGSETQYF
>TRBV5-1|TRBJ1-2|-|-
TGCGCCAGCAGCTTGGAGGGGGAGGGCTATGGCTACACCTTC
CASSLEGEGYGYTF
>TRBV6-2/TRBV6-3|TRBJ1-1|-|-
TGTGCCAGCAGGCCTCCCACAAGGGGGACTGAAGCTTTCTTT
CASRPPTRGTEAFF